A selection of T cell receptor beta chains follows, all from one sample in a study of CD8 T cells in Susac syndrome. Each CDR3 protein gets one entry after TCRdb re-called the immunoSEQ multiplex PCR reads with MiXCR. In the table there are about 250,000 distinct CDR3 sequences, roughly 95% of which are singletons. Material for sequencing was CD4+ T cells from PBMCs. The receptor source for this set is a human donor with multiple sclerosis. Both conserved end residues are part of each CDR3. The D gene is left open where the match is weak. The size of a clone is reported for some rows only, either as once, few or many, or as a class for expanded clones.

. | TRBJ1-5 | . | TRBV28 | CASTLTGFTNQPQHF | TGTGCCAGCACCCTGACAGGCTTCACTAATCAGCCCCAGCATTTT
. | TRBJ2-5 | . | TRBV29-1 | CSVEGMKERETQYF | TGCAGCGTTGAAGGGATGAAGGAGAGAGAGACCCAGTACTTC
TRBD1 | TRBJ1-4 | . | TRBV2 | CASRKNAGTVGPEKLFF | TGTGCCAGCAGAAAAAACGCGGGGACAGTCGGACCTGAAAAACTGTTTTTT
. | TRBJ1-1 | . | TRBV7-6 | CASSLGVLNTEAFF | TGTGCCAGCAGCTTAGGAGTTTTGAACACTGAAGCTTTCTTT
. | TRBJ2-1 | . | TRBV6-6 | CASSYSASWNEQFF | TGTGCCAGCAGTTACTCGGCTAGTTGGAATGAGCAGTTCTTC
TRBD1 | TRBJ2-3 | . | TRBV27 | CASSWTGRDTQYF | TGTGCCAGCAGTTGGACAGGGAGGGATACGCAGTATTTT
. | TRBJ1-5 | . | TRBV19 | CASGRNSNQPQHF | TGTGCCAGTGGCAGAAATAGCAATCAGCCCCAGCATTTT
. | TRBJ1-1 | . | TRBV12-3/TRBV12-4 | CASSLAVLNTEAFF | TGTGCCAGCAGTTTAGCGGTTCTTAACACTGAAGCTTTCTTT
. | TRBJ2-1 | . | TRBV2 | CASKEWRPSSYNEQFF | TGTGCCAGCAAGGAGTGGCGTCCCAGCTCCTACAATGAGCAGTTCTTC
. | TRBJ2-5 | . | TRBV18 | CASSPLAPGTQETQYF | TGTGCCAGCTCACCATTGGCCCCGGGTACACAAGAGACCCAGTACTTC
TRBD1 | TRBJ1-5 | . | TRBV29-1 | CSVDSGGGQPQHF | TGCAGCGTTGATTCAGGGGGCGGCCAGCCCCAGCATTTT
TRBD1 | TRBJ2-5 | . | TRBV19 | CASKTHETGMETQYF | TGTGCCAGTAAGACCCATGAGACAGGGATGGAGACCCAGTACTTC
. | TRBJ1-1 | . | TRBV6-5 | CASSLSEGLEAFF | TGTGCCAGCAGCCTAAGTGAAGGGCTTGAAGCTTTCTTT
. | TRBJ1-3 | . | TRBV4-1 | CASSQDPGGARRGNTIYF | TGCGCCAGCAGCCAAGATCCAGGCGGAGCGCGACGCGGAAACACCATATATTTT
. | TRBJ2-1 | . | TRBV7-9 | CASSLRARPSYNEQFF | TGTGCCAGCAGCTTACGGGCCCGGCCCTCCTACAATGAGCAGTTCTTC
. | TRBJ1-2 | . | TRBV5-1 | CASSPHGDRSGYGYTF | TGCGCCAGCAGCCCCCACGGGGACCGCTCGGGCTATGGCTACACCTTC
. | TRBJ1-6 | . | TRBV20-1 | CSAQRMGRINSPLHF | TGCAGTGCCCAAAGGATGGGACGCATTAATTCACCCCTCCACTTT
TRBD1 | TRBJ1-1 | . | TRBV5-1 | CASSEGTGEVMNTEAFF | TGCGCCAGCAGCGAGGGTACAGGGGAAGTCATGAACACTGAAGCTTTCTTT
TRBD2 | TRBJ2-2 | . | TRBV11-2 | CASSKGLANTGELFF | TGTGCCAGCAGCAAGGGACTAGCGAACACCGGGGAGCTGTTTTTT
. | TRBJ2-5 | . | TRBV12-5 | CASGLVLSWAGETQYF | TGTGCTAGTGGTTTGGTACTGTCATGGGCAGGAGAGACCCAGTACTTC
. | TRBJ2-2 | once | TRBV27 | CATLPRAGTGELFF | TGTGCCACCCTCCCCCGGGCGGGCACCGGGGAGCTGTTTTTT
TRBD2 | TRBJ2-1 | few | TRBV29-1 | CSVDARLAGLNEQFF | TGCAGCGTCGACGCTCGACTAGCGGGCCTGAATGAGCAGTTCTTC
. | TRBJ2-1 | once | TRBV15 | CATSRDRDSGWQFF | TGTGCCACCAGCAGAGATAGAGACTCCGGTTGGCAGTTCTTC
. | TRBJ2-3 | . | TRBV20-1 | CSARLLSRTSTDTQYF | TGCAGTGCCCGACTCCTGTCCCGCACTAGCACAGATACGCAGTATTTT
. | TRBJ1-2 | . | TRBV5-4 | CASSLALSNYGYTF | TGTGCCAGCAGCTTGGCACTATCTAACTATGGCTACACCTTC
TRBD2 | TRBJ2-2 | . | TRBV4-1 | CASSQAVGLAGGPANTGELFF | TGCGCCAGCAGCCAAGCGGTTGGACTAGCGGGAGGGCCCGCGAACACCGGGGAGCTGTTTTTT
. | TRBJ1-5 | . | TRBV20-1 | CSARNRHGNQPQHF | TGCAGTGCTCGTAATCGGCACGGGAATCAGCCCCAGCATTTT
TRBD1 | TRBJ2-5 | . | TRBV20-1 | CSARDSGQGRETQYF | TGCAGTGCTAGAGATTCGGGACAGGGGAGAGAGACCCAGTACTTC
. | TRBJ2-2 | . | TRBV20-1 | CSARELGRRGAGELFF | TGCAGTGCTAGAGAGTTGGGCAGGAGAGGGGCCGGGGAGCTGTTTTTT
TRBD1 | TRBJ1-3 | . | TRBV5-1 | CASSMGQLGRNTIYF | TGCGCCAGCAGCATGGGACAGCTAGGAAGAAACACCATATATTTT
. | TRBJ1-1 | . | TRBV9 | CASGESNTEAFF | TGTGCCAGCGGGGAGTCGAACACTGAAGCTTTCTTT
. | TRBJ1-1 | . | TRBV9 | CASSVVTGENTEAFF | TGTGCCAGCAGCGTAGTAACAGGCGAGAACACTGAAGCTTTCTTT
. | TRBJ2-5 | . | TRBV5-1 | CASSLSVEETQYF | TGCGCCAGCAGCTTGTCTGTCGAGGAGACCCAGTACTTC
TRBD1 | TRBJ1-2 | . | TRBV30 | CAWDRGLGYGYTF | TGTGCCTGGGACAGGGGGCTGGGCTATGGCTACACCTTC
TRBD2 | TRBJ2-3 | . | TRBV13 | CASSYSPGLATDTQYF | TGTGCCAGCAGCTACAGCCCGGGACTAGCGACAGATACGCAGTATTTT
TRBD2 | TRBJ2-4 | . | TRBV3-1 | CASTAGLAGGEAKNIQYF | TGTGCCAGCACCGCGGGACTAGCGGGAGGGGAGGCCAAAAACATTCAGTACTTC